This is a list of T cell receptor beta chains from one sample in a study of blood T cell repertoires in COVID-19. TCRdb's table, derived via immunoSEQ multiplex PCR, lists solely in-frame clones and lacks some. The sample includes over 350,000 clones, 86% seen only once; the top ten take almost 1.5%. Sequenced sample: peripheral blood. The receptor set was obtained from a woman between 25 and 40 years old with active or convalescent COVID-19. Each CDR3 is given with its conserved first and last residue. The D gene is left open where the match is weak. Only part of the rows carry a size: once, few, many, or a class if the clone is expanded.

CDR3 DNA: TGTGCCAGCAGTTTAGTTTTAGGGGTGTATGGCTACACCTTC; CDR3 protein: CASSLVLGVYGYTF; J gene: TRBJ1-2; D gene: .; CDR3 length: 14; clone size: once; V gene: TRBV28
CDR3 DNA: TGCGCCAGCAGCTCGCGGGGGGACTACGAGCAGTACTTC; CDR3 protein: CASSSRGDYEQYF; J gene: TRBJ2-7; D gene: TRBD2; CDR3 length: 13; clone size: once; V gene: TRBV5-1
CDR3 DNA: TGTGCCACCAGCAAAACCGGGACAGTCTACAATGAGCAGTTCTTC; CDR3 protein: CATSKTGTVYNEQFF; J gene: TRBJ2-1; D gene: TRBD1; CDR3 length: 15; clone size: .; V gene: TRBV15
CDR3 DNA: TGTGCCAGCAGCCAAGGACTAGTTTCCATGCGAGAGACCCAGTACTTC; CDR3 protein: CASSQGLVSMRETQYF; J gene: TRBJ2-5; D gene: .; CDR3 length: 16; clone size: .; V gene: TRBV14
CDR3 DNA: TGTGCCAGCAGCTTCACTAGCGGCGGGGTCCAAGAGACCCAGTACTTC; CDR3 protein: CASSFTSGGVQETQYF; J gene: TRBJ2-5; D gene: TRBD2; CDR3 length: 16; clone size: .; V gene: TRBV6-2/TRBV6-3
CDR3 DNA: TGCGCCACGATGGCGGAGGGGTACAATGAGCAGTTCTTC; CDR3 protein: CATMAEGYNEQFF; J gene: TRBJ2-1; D gene: .; CDR3 length: 13; clone size: .; V gene: TRBV5-1
CDR3 DNA: TGTGCCATTACGGACAGGAAGACTGAAGCTTTCTTT; CDR3 protein: CAITDRKTEAFF; J gene: TRBJ1-1; D gene: TRBD1; CDR3 length: 12; clone size: .; V gene: TRBV19
CDR3 DNA: TGTGCCAGCAGTTTCAAGACTAGCGGGGGATCTTACGAGCAGTACTTC; CDR3 protein: CASSFKTSGGSYEQYF; J gene: TRBJ2-7; D gene: TRBD2; CDR3 length: 16; clone size: once; V gene: TRBV6-6
CDR3 DNA: TGTGCCAGCAGCCCAGGACAAGGTGGAGACTACACCTTC; CDR3 protein: CASSPGQGGDYTF; J gene: TRBJ1-2; D gene: .; CDR3 length: 13; clone size: .; V gene: TRBV6-5
CDR3 DNA: TGTGCCATCAGTGAGTCTAGCGGGAGTCTCTACGAGCAGTACTTC; CDR3 protein: CAISESSGSLYEQYF; J gene: TRBJ2-7; D gene: TRBD2; CDR3 length: 15; clone size: .; V gene: TRBV10-3
CDR3 DNA: TGTGCCAGCAGTCCTGACAGTAGCAATCAGCCCCAGCATTTT; CDR3 protein: CASSPDSSNQPQHF; J gene: TRBJ1-5; D gene: .; CDR3 length: 14; clone size: .; V gene: TRBV2
CDR3 DNA: TGTGCCAGCAGTTCCGGACAGTACAATGAGCAGTTCTTC; CDR3 protein: CASSSGQYNEQFF; J gene: TRBJ2-1; D gene: .; CDR3 length: 13; clone size: .; V gene: TRBV12-3/TRBV12-4
CDR3 DNA: TGTGCCAGCAGCTTAAGGGACAGCACTCTTAACTATGGCTACACCTTC; CDR3 protein: CASSLRDSTLNYGYTF; J gene: TRBJ1-2; D gene: TRBD1; CDR3 length: 16; clone size: .; V gene: TRBV7-9
CDR3 DNA: TGTGCCAGCTCACGCGGACAGGGAGTGGGCTACACAGATACGCAGTATTTT; CDR3 protein: CASSRGQGVGYTDTQYF; J gene: TRBJ2-3; D gene: TRBD1; CDR3 length: 17; clone size: .; V gene: TRBV18
CDR3 DNA: TGTGCCAGCAACGGAGGGACGGGAGAAGCTTTCTTT; CDR3 protein: CASNGGTGEAFF; J gene: TRBJ1-1; D gene: .; CDR3 length: 12; clone size: .; V gene: TRBV6-5
CDR3 DNA: TGTGCCAGGGAGGTCGGGGAAGCAAGAAACTATGGCTACACCTTC; CDR3 protein: CAREVGEARNYGYTF; J gene: TRBJ1-2; D gene: .; CDR3 length: 15; clone size: .; V gene: TRBV2
CDR3 DNA: TGTGCCAGCAGGGGGACAGTGGAGAATAATTCACCCCTCCACTTT; CDR3 protein: CASRGTVENNSPLHF; J gene: TRBJ1-6; D gene: TRBD1; CDR3 length: 15; clone size: .; V gene: TRBV6-5
CDR3 DNA: TGTGCCAGCAGCCGCCGACAGGGCAAAACTGGCACAGATACGCAGTATTTT; CDR3 protein: CASSRRQGKTGTDTQYF; J gene: TRBJ2-3; D gene: .; CDR3 length: 17; clone size: once; V gene: TRBV21-1
CDR3 DNA: TGTGCCAGCAGTACGACAGGGAACGAAAAACTGTTTTTT; CDR3 protein: CASSTTGNEKLFF; J gene: TRBJ1-4; D gene: TRBD1; CDR3 length: 13; clone size: .; V gene: TRBV6-5
CDR3 DNA: TGTGCCAGCAGTTACAGGGGGCGCGACTATGGCTACACCTTC; CDR3 protein: CASSYRGRDYGYTF; J gene: TRBJ1-2; D gene: TRBD1; CDR3 length: 14; clone size: few; V gene: TRBV27
CDR3 DNA: TGTGCCAGCAGTCTCGGAAGGGGTGAGCAGTTCTTC; CDR3 protein: CASSLGRGEQFF; J gene: TRBJ2-1; D gene: .; CDR3 length: 12; clone size: .; V gene: TRBV7-9
CDR3 DNA: TGCGCCAGCAGCCAAGTCGCCAGGGCTAGCACAGATACGCAGTATTTT; CDR3 protein: CASSQVARASTDTQYF; J gene: TRBJ2-3; D gene: .; CDR3 length: 16; clone size: .; V gene: TRBV4-1
CDR3 DNA: TGTGCCAGCAGCCGGGACAGATCTAACTATGGCTACACCTTC; CDR3 protein: CASSRDRSNYGYTF; J gene: TRBJ1-2; D gene: TRBD1; CDR3 length: 14; clone size: .; V gene: TRBV5-5
CDR3 DNA: TGTGCCAGTAGTATAAGAGCAAACTCCTACGAGCAGTACTTC; CDR3 protein: CASSIRANSYEQYF; J gene: TRBJ2-7; D gene: .; CDR3 length: 14; clone size: .; V gene: TRBV19
CDR3 DNA: TGTGCCAGCAGCTTGTCTTGGGGCGACGAGCAGTACTTC; CDR3 protein: CASSLSWGDEQYF; J gene: TRBJ2-7; D gene: .; CDR3 length: 13; clone size: once; V gene: TRBV5-4
CDR3 DNA: TGCGCCAGCAGCCCACTAGCGGGGGCAGATACGCAGTATTTT; CDR3 protein: CASSPLAGADTQYF; J gene: TRBJ2-3; D gene: TRBD2; CDR3 length: 14; clone size: .; V gene: TRBV5-1
CDR3 DNA: TGCGCCAGCAGAATAGCGGGGGGGCTCCTTCAAGAGACCCAGTACTTC; CDR3 protein: CASRIAGGLLQETQYF; J gene: TRBJ2-5; D gene: TRBD2; CDR3 length: 16; clone size: .; V gene: TRBV5-1
CDR3 DNA: TGTGCCAGCAGATCCACAGGGGACAGCAATCAGCCCCAGCATTTT; CDR3 protein: CASRSTGDSNQPQHF; J gene: TRBJ1-5; D gene: TRBD1; CDR3 length: 15; clone size: .; V gene: TRBV2
CDR3 DNA: TGTGCCAGCAGCCAACTACAGGGGAACACTGAAGCTTTCTTT; CDR3 protein: CASSQLQGNTEAFF; J gene: TRBJ1-1; D gene: .; CDR3 length: 14; clone size: .; V gene: TRBV3-1/TRBV3-2
CDR3 DNA: TGTGCCAGCTCACTGTTGACTAGCCCAAGCACCGATGAGCAGTTCTTC; CDR3 protein: CASSLLTSPSTDEQFF; J gene: TRBJ2-1; D gene: TRBD2; CDR3 length: 16; clone size: .; V gene: TRBV18
CDR3 DNA: TGTGCCAGCAGTAGGGACAGGGAGGATGAAAAACTGTTTTTT; CDR3 protein: CASSRDREDEKLFF; J gene: TRBJ1-4; D gene: TRBD1; CDR3 length: 14; clone size: .; V gene: TRBV27
CDR3 DNA: TGTGCCAGCTCACCACCAACGCGGGCAGCTTTCTTT; CDR3 protein: CASSPPTRAAFF; J gene: TRBJ1-1; D gene: .; CDR3 length: 12; clone size: .; V gene: TRBV18
CDR3 DNA: TGTGCCACCAGTGACCACCCAAGGCCGGGACAGGGGTCGGGCAATGAGCAGTTCTTC; CDR3 protein: CATSDHPRPGQGSGNEQFF; J gene: TRBJ2-1; D gene: TRBD1; CDR3 length: 19; clone size: .; V gene: TRBV24-1
CDR3 DNA: TGTGCCAGCAGCTTAGACCGTACATCGTCCTACGAGCAGTACTTC; CDR3 protein: CASSLDRTSSYEQYF; J gene: TRBJ2-7; D gene: .; CDR3 length: 15; clone size: once; V gene: TRBV11-2
CDR3 DNA: TGCGCCAGCAGCTTGTCACTAGCGGGGACCACAGATACGCAGTATTTT; CDR3 protein: CASSLSLAGTTDTQYF; J gene: TRBJ2-3; D gene: TRBD2; CDR3 length: 16; clone size: .; V gene: TRBV5-1
CDR3 DNA: TGTGCCAGTAAGGGAGTCACTAACTATGGCTACACCTTC; CDR3 protein: CASKGVTNYGYTF; J gene: TRBJ1-2; D gene: .; CDR3 length: 13; clone size: .; V gene: TRBV6-5
CDR3 DNA: TGTGCCAGCAGCCCCGGACTAGCGGGAGTATCAGATACGCAGTATTTT; CDR3 protein: CASSPGLAGVSDTQYF; J gene: TRBJ2-3; D gene: TRBD2; CDR3 length: 16; clone size: .; V gene: TRBV11-3
CDR3 DNA: TGTGCCAGCAGCAAGGACAGGATTAATGAAAAACTGTTTTTT; CDR3 protein: CASSKDRINEKLFF; J gene: TRBJ1-4; D gene: TRBD1; CDR3 length: 14; clone size: once; V gene: TRBV6-5
CDR3 DNA: TGCAGTGCTAGTAAGCCCGGCGCGGGAGGGCCCGGAGATACGCAGTATTTT; CDR3 protein: CSASKPGAGGPGDTQYF; J gene: TRBJ2-3; D gene: TRBD2; CDR3 length: 17; clone size: once; V gene: TRBV20-1
CDR3 DNA: TGTGCCAGTAGGAAGGACAGGGTGTCGGACACTGAAGCTTTCTTT; CDR3 protein: CASRKDRVSDTEAFF; J gene: TRBJ1-1; D gene: TRBD1; CDR3 length: 15; clone size: once; V gene: TRBV19
CDR3 DNA: TGTGCCAGCAGTTCTGAGTACAATGAGCAGTTCTTC; CDR3 protein: CASSSEYNEQFF; J gene: TRBJ2-1; D gene: .; CDR3 length: 12; clone size: .; V gene: TRBV12-3/TRBV12-4
CDR3 DNA: TGTGCCAGCAGCTTGGGACCGGGAGGCCCAGTCTATGGCTACACCTTC; CDR3 protein: CASSLGPGGPVYGYTF; J gene: TRBJ1-2; D gene: .; CDR3 length: 16; clone size: .; V gene: TRBV5-6
CDR3 DNA: TGTGCCAGCACCCGTGGGGACAGATTGATGAACACTGAAGCTTTCTTT; CDR3 protein: CASTRGDRLMNTEAFF; J gene: TRBJ1-1; D gene: TRBD1; CDR3 length: 16; clone size: .; V gene: TRBV27
CDR3 DNA: TGCGCCAGCAGTGAGTCGGGACAGGGGATCTATGGCTACACCTTC; CDR3 protein: CASSESGQGIYGYTF; J gene: TRBJ1-2; D gene: TRBD1; CDR3 length: 15; clone size: once; V gene: TRBV10-1
CDR3 DNA: TGTGCCAGCAGTTTTAGTCCTGACAATGAGCAGTTCTTC; CDR3 protein: CASSFSPDNEQFF; J gene: TRBJ2-1; D gene: .; CDR3 length: 13; clone size: few; V gene: TRBV6-5
CDR3 DNA: TGTGCCAGCTCCCCCAAAAAGACTAGCGGGAGCGGCTCCTACAATGAGCAGTTCTTC; CDR3 protein: CASSPKKTSGSGSYNEQFF; J gene: TRBJ2-1; D gene: TRBD2; CDR3 length: 19; clone size: .; V gene: TRBV18
CDR3 DNA: TGCAGCGTTGAATTGGGACAAAATCAGCCCCAGCATTTT; CDR3 protein: CSVELGQNQPQHF; J gene: TRBJ1-5; D gene: .; CDR3 length: 13; clone size: .; V gene: TRBV29-1
CDR3 DNA: TGTGCCAGCAGCTTAGAGCGGCTTGAGCAGTTCTTC; CDR3 protein: CASSLERLEQFF; J gene: TRBJ2-1; D gene: .; CDR3 length: 12; clone size: .; V gene: TRBV7-2
CDR3 DNA: TGTGCCAGCAGCCGCTCGACAGATCCCCCTGGAAACACCATATATTTT; CDR3 protein: CASSRSTDPPGNTIYF; J gene: TRBJ1-3; D gene: .; CDR3 length: 16; clone size: .; V gene: TRBV5-8
CDR3 DNA: TGCAGCGCTACGGACTTCCAAGAGACCCAGTACTTC; CDR3 protein: CSATDFQETQYF; J gene: TRBJ2-5; D gene: .; CDR3 length: 12; clone size: .; V gene: TRBV29-1
CDR3 DNA: TGTGCCAGCAGCAGGGACAGGGTTACTGGAAACACCATATATTTT; CDR3 protein: CASSRDRVTGNTIYF; J gene: TRBJ1-3; D gene: TRBD1; CDR3 length: 15; clone size: once; V gene: TRBV3-1/TRBV3-2
CDR3 DNA: TGCGCCAGCACCTCCGAATGGACAGGAGAAGGCTACACCTTC; CDR3 protein: CASTSEWTGEGYTF; J gene: TRBJ1-2; D gene: TRBD1; CDR3 length: 14; clone size: .; V gene: TRBV5-1
CDR3 DNA: TGTGCCAGCAGCTTCGGGTTGGGGACAGGGCCCTTGAACACTGAAGCTTTCTTT; CDR3 protein: CASSFGLGTGPLNTEAFF; J gene: TRBJ1-1; D gene: TRBD1; CDR3 length: 18; clone size: .; V gene: TRBV7-9
CDR3 DNA: TGTGCCACCATTATTTCTAGCGGGAGAATTGGCGAGCAGTACTTC; CDR3 protein: CATIISSGRIGEQYF; J gene: TRBJ2-7; D gene: TRBD2; CDR3 length: 15; clone size: .; V gene: TRBV2